This TCR beta chain originates from a study of OX40 agonist ivuxolimab in advanced cancers. Study overall: In this trial design, patients received ivuxolimab intravenously at 0.01 to 10 mg/kg every 2 weeks. Notes on the study in general: Low normalized T-cell clonal expansion was also seen in some nonresponders. Partial responders treated at 0.1-3.0 mg/kg exhibited clonal expansion among the lowest measured. In the 0.1 to 3.0 mg/kg range, CD4+ and CD8+ blood T cells had expanded clonally by week 6.

The CDR3 length is 15 residues. Remarks on this clone: Its antigen remains unidentified.

Method: immunoSEQ multiplex PCR; TCRdb's copy keeps in-frame clones and lacks some. The sample includes 70,000 or so clones, roughly 90% of them seen just once. The source of this sequence is an adult with an advanced solid tumor such as melanoma, head and neck, liver or kidney cancer. This sample comprised CD4+ or CD8+ T cells sorted from blood, obtained in a trial of the OX40 agonist ivuxolimab. This chain connects TRBV21-1 to TRBJ1-5. TRBV21-1 is annotated as a pseudogene. The chain's CDR3 is CASSRYRDPNQPQHF. The CDR3 DNA is TGTGCCAGCAGCAGATACCGGGACCCCAATCAGCCCCAGCATTTT.